This T cell receptor (beta chain) is from a study of blood T cell repertoires in COVID-19. Overall study: Acute and convalescent COVID-19 specimens originated in the United States, Italy and Spain. Sources were T cells, B-cell-depleted T cells, or PBMCs; the material itself was cDNA or gDNA.

Germline V CDR1 and CDR2: KGHSH, LQKENI. J lost 4 bases, V lost 3 bases, and 6 bases had no gene match. The CDR3 sequence is 16 residues long. Original processing methods: Using reference gene primer amplification, nucleated cell counts were estimated. This table comes from immunoSEQ multiplex PCR, and its TCRdb copy is limited to in-frame clones, with some not included. The DNA was the basis for D and trimming; V, J and clone size are from that table. The table shows over 95,000 clones, with 85% to 90% occurring only once. This chain uses TRBV18 with TRBJ2-2; 9 bases map to TRBD1. This receptor was identified in a woman aged 45-65 years with acute or convalescent COVID-19. The specimen sequenced was peripheral blood. The CDR3 here is CASSPAGQGGTGELFF. CDR3 DNA: TGTGCCAGCTCACCCGCGGGACAGGGAGGCACCGGGGAGCTGTTTTTT.